The 15 T cell receptor beta chains below were found in one sample sequenced in a study of vaccination effects on CD4 cells after COVID-19. Assay: immunoSEQ multiplex PCR; the TCRdb copy retains only in-frame clones and omits some. The profile shows over 60,000 clones, around 76% of them singletons. No antigen is known for these receptors. Sequencing in the ViraFEST assay came after antigen-specific CD4+ T cells had been expanded with viral peptide pools, which were used to stimulate PBMC. Culture proceeded for about ten days, and CD4+ T cells were then isolated. None of these healthy vaccinees had been infected with SARS-CoV-2 before vaccination. Sequenced here: CD4+ T cells from PBMCs cultured with HCoV-NL63 spike peptides, sampled before COVID-19 vaccination. All receptors come from a human donor who received a COVID-19 vaccine.

This clone appeared a few times. The chain has TRBV28 and TRBJ1-5; D is ambiguous. CDR1 and CDR2 from the germline V gene are MDHEN and SYDVKM. This CDR3 has 15 residues. V was shortened by 7 bases and J by 2 bases, with 15 bases between the two germline ends. CDR3 amino acids: CASTLPGSRNQPQHF. CDR3 DNA sequence: TGTGCCAGCACCCTCCCGGGGTCGCGCAATCAGCCCCAGCATTTT.

The J gene is TRBJ1-2, the V gene TRBV5-1; D might be TRBD1 (5 bases). This CDR3 comprises 12 residues. V was pared by 0 bases and J by 8 bases, with 8 bases between. Germline CDR1 SGHRS, CDR2 YFSETQ. The CDR3 region has the DNA TGCGCCAGCAGCTTGGGGGCAGGGGGCTACACCTTC. It encodes CASSLGAGGYTF. The full variable domain, completed using reference TRBV5-1 and TRBJ1-2, is KAGVTQTPRYLIKTRGQQVTLSCSPISGHRSVSWYQQTPGQGLQFLFEYFSETQRNKGNFPGRFSGRQFSNSRSEMNVSTLELGDSALYLCASSLGAGGYTFGSGTRLTVV.

The gene calls are TRBV19 and TRBJ1-2, with 10 bases matching TRBD1. CDR1 and CDR2 from the germline V gene are LNHDA and SQIVND (reference sequence). The CDR3 contains 17 residues. The V segment lost 5 bases and the J segment 3 bases; nucleotides outside the gene matches: 12. CDR3 sequence (DNA): TGTGCCAGTAGTCTAAGACAGGGGGCGCGTTTAGACTATGGCTACACCTTC. It yields the protein CASSLRQGARLDYGYTF.

The chain employs TRBV6-2 or TRBV6-3 and TRBJ1-5, with D uncertain. This CDR3 is 15 amino acids long. Trimming left V 0 bases short and J 5 bases short, with 11 bases between. Germline assignment: CDR1 MNHEY and CDR2 SVGEGT. The CDR3 DNA sequence: TGTGCCAGCAGTTACTCACTGTGGGGAGATCAGCCCCAGCATTTT. Translated: CASSYSLWGDQPQHF.

The sample holds one count of this clone. This sequence joins TRBV27 and TRBJ1-5; TRBD1 might be the D (5 bases). The CDR3 extends over 14 amino acids. CDR1 MNHEY and CDR2 SMNVEV come from the germline V gene (reference sequence). Trimming removed 3 bases from V and 7 bases from J, with 13 bases in between. The CDR3 reads CASSFSGKAQPQHF. DNA of the CDR3: TGTGCCAGCAGTTTTTCAGGGAAGGCCCAGCCCCAGCATTTT.

The chain employs TRBV5-4 and TRBJ2-3; D uncertain. The ends were cut back, 0 bases at V and 4 bases at J, with 9 bases in the middle. The length of the CDR3 is 14 residues. Germline lookup yields CDR1 SGHNT and CDR2 YYREEE (reference sequence). CDR3 DNA sequence: TGTGCCAGCAGCTTGGACGTCGGCGCAGATACGCAGTATTTT. Its protein is CASSLDVGADTQYF.

The J gene is TRBJ1-5, the V gene TRBV7-2, with a tentative D call TRBD1 (5 bases). The V gene lost 1 base and the J gene lost 7 bases, with 8 bases spanning the gap. This CDR3 contains 13 residues. Per the germline V gene, CDR1 is SGHTA and CDR2 is FQGNSA. The CDR3 bases are TGTGCCAGCAGCTTAGGGGGGGGACAGCCCCAGCATTTT. It specifies CASSLGGGQPQHF.

V and J are TRBV7-2 and TRBJ1-1; tentatively, D is TRBD1 (5 bases). The CDR3 runs to 14 residues. CDR1 is SGHTA and CDR2 is FQGNSA in the germline V gene. The V end lost 6 bases, the J end lost 4 bases, and 15 bases lay between the germline ends. This chain's CDR3 is CASSPHSGLTEAFF. The CDR3 bases are TGTGCCAGCAGTCCCCACTCGGGGCTCACTGAAGCTTTCTTT.

This clone was seen a handful of times. The V gene is TRBV5-1, the J gene TRBJ1-1; D might be TRBD1 (5 bases). Germline values: CDR1 SGHRS, CDR2 YFSETQ. This CDR3 is 13 amino acids long. Between the trimmed V and J ends, which lost 1 base and 4 bases, there was a span of 8 bases. The CDR3 reads CASSLTGFTEAFF. CDR3 nucleotide sequence: TGCGCCAGCAGCTTGACAGGTTTCACTGAAGCTTTCTTT.

The V call is TRBV7-8, the J call TRBJ1-5, with a weak D call TRBD1 (5 bases). Germline V gene data show CDR1 as SGHVS and CDR2 as FQNEAQ. V was shortened by 5 bases and J by 2 bases, with 16 bases between the two germline ends. CDR3 size: 16 residues. The CDR3, as DNA: TGTGCCAGCAGCAATCGGGTGTTAGGGGGCAATCAGCCCCAGCATTTT. Translated, it gives CASSNRVLGGNQPQHF.

This clone showed up just once. The genes are TRBV21-1 and TRBJ1-6; the table calls TRBD1, which could not be checked here. TRBV21-1 is a pseudogene. The CDR3 runs 17 residues. Here the CDR3 DNA reads TGTGCCAGCAGCCCGCCCCCTCGGGACAGGGAACCTGATCGCCTCCACTTT. It is translated as CASSPPPRDREPDRLHF.

V usage is TRBV6-2 or TRBV6-3 and J usage is TRBJ1-3; weak D call: TRBD1 (6 bases). V was pared by 2 bases and J by 1 base, with 12 bases between. This CDR3 is 16 amino acids long. Germline CDR1 and CDR2: MNHEY and SVGEGT. In DNA form, the CDR3 reads TGTGCCAGCAGTTACGCACCCAGGGGATCTGGAAACACCATATATTTT. It specifies CASSYAPRGSGNTIYF.

V gene TRBV11-3 combines with J gene TRBJ2-6, with 8 bases matching TRBD1. Trimming removed 5 bases from V and 4 bases from J; junction bases left unmatched: 10. CDR1 and CDR2 from the germline V gene are SGHNT and YENEEA. CDR3 length equals 17 residues. CDR3 DNA: TGTGCCAGCAGCCGTGGACAGGGTGCCCCGGGGGCCAACGTCCTGACTTTC. Encoded protein: CASSRGQGAPGANVLTF.

The CDR3 region is CASRRGPGQGASGELFF. The DNA of the CDR3 is TGTGCCAGCAGGCGTGGACCGGGACAGGGGGCATCCGGGGAGCTGTTTTTT. The chain has TRBV11-2 and TRBJ2-2; 12 bases align to TRBD1. Germline CDR1 is SGHAT and CDR2 is FQNNGV. Losses at the gene ends were 6 bases for V and 6 bases for J; bases not matched to a gene: 11. The length of the CDR3 is 17 residues.

The rearrangement uses TRBV29-1 and TRBJ2-6, with D possibly matching TRBD2 (5 bases). Germline V gives CDR1 SQVTM, CDR2 ANQGSEA. The length of the CDR3 is 14 residues. V shed 3 bases and J shed 2 bases, with 8 bases lying between them. Here the CDR3 DNA reads TGCAGCGTTGAGAGAGGGACTGGGGCCAACGTCCTGACTTTC. This gives the protein CSVERGTGANVLTF.